Listed here are 9 T cell receptor beta chains from one sample, sequenced in a study of identical twins. TCRdb processed the 5' RACE reads anew with MiXCR; each CDR3 protein has one entry. The sample consists of 600,000 to 800,000 distinct CDR3 sequences, about 20% of them appearing once. This sample was shared with a second study, whose subject was T cells expressing NK-cell markers.

The sample taken for sequencing was PBMCs. The receptor set was obtained from a woman younger than 35 in good health.

The chain is built from TRBV20-1 and TRBJ2-7; the match to TRBD2 covers 7 bases. The V and J ends lost 2 bases and 7 bases, in that order; junction bases with no gene match: 14. CDR1 and CDR2 (germline): DFQATT, SNEGSKA (reference sequence). The CDR3 contains 15 residues. In DNA, the CDR3 is TGCAGTGCTAGAATTAACGGCCTAGCGGCGGGTGAGCAGTACTTC. Residues: CSARINGLAAGEQYF.

This clonotype was detected a few times. The rearrangement joins TRBV20-1 to TRBJ2-3; perhaps TRBD2 as D (7 bases). The CDR3 length is 16 residues. Per germline, CDR1 DFQATT and CDR2 SNEGSKA (reference sequence). Trimming removed 6 bases at V and 0 bases at J, with 19 bases between. This CDR3 is CSAHARGAASTDTQYF. CDR3 nucleotide sequence: TGCAGTGCCCACGCCCGGGGGGCAGCTAGCACAGATACGCAGTATTTT.

The J gene is TRBJ1-2, the V gene TRBV6-1, with D possibly being TRBD1 (5 bases). V lost 5 bases and J 5 bases, leaving 15 bases between the germline ends. Looked up from germline, CDR1 is MNHNS and CDR2 is SASEGT. The CDR3 is 14 amino acids. The CDR3 sequence: CASSPRDLLYGYTF. For the CDR3, the DNA is TGTGCCAGCAGTCCTCGGGACCTATTGTATGGCTACACCTTC.

The chain is built from TRBV5-1 and TRBJ2-1, with TRBD2 matching 9 bases. The CDR3 is 14 residues long. The trim removed 1 base at V and 12 bases at J, leaving 8 bases unmatched. The germline gives CDR1 SGHRS, CDR2 YFSETQ. The CDR3 region has the DNA TGCGCCAGCAGCTTGCTAGCGGGGCCATTCAGGCAGTTCTTC. It is translated as CASSLLAGPFRQFF.

This clonotype has just a few counts. The CDR3 spells CASSPLGKASQREQYF. The CDR3 DNA reads as TGTGCCAGCAGTCCCCTGGGGAAGGCCTCTCAGAGGGAGCAGTACTTC. The chain joins TRBV14 to TRBJ2-7, with D hard to call. V lost 6 bases and J 7 bases, leaving 25 bases between the germline ends. Germline V gives CDR1 SGHDN, CDR2 FVKESK. There are 16 residues in the CDR3.

There are a few counts of this clonotype. V is TRBV6-2 or TRBV6-3 and J is TRBJ2-1, with D unresolved. V was cut by 6 bases and J by 8 bases, with 20 bases left in between. The CDR3 sequence is 15 residues long. CDR1 MNHEY and CDR2 SVGEGT come from the germline V gene. CDR3: CASRKGPTIVHEQFF. The CDR3, as DNA: TGTGCCAGCAGAAAAGGACCCACGATAGTACATGAGCAGTTCTTC.

The chain carries TRBV30 and TRBJ2-7; a possible D gene is TRBD2 (5 bases). Between the trimmed V and J ends, which lost 8 bases and 3 bases, there was a span of 11 bases. The CDR3 extends over 11 amino acids. Germline lookup yields CDR1 GTSNPN and CDR2 SVGIG (reference sequence). CDR3 bases: TGTGCCGGCCGGGCGGGCTACGAGCAGTACTTC. The encoded protein is CAGRAGYEQYF.

This clonotype was picked up many times. The CDR3 nucleotides read TGTGCCACCAGCAGAGACCGGGACAGGGGTGGCTACACCTTC. As protein: CATSRDRDRGGYTF. The chain links TRBV15 to TRBJ1-2; 10 nucleotides match TRBD1. The junction had 2 bases not matched to a gene; V was cut back by 0 bases and J by 7 bases. The CDR3 is made up of 14 amino acids. Germline V gene sequence: CDR1 LNHNV, CDR2 YYDKDF (reference sequence). The variable domain in full, completed from reference TRBV15 and TRBJ1-2, reads DAMVIQNPRYQVTQFGKPVTLSCSQTLNHNVMYWYQQKSSQAPKLLFHYYDKDFNNEADTPDNFQSRRPNTSFCFLDIRSPGLGDTAMYLCATSRDRDRGGYTFGSGTRLTVV.

This clonotype has more than one count but fewer than ten. This chain uses TRBV7-9 with TRBJ2-4; 7 bases line up with TRBD2. Germline CDR1 SEHNR, CDR2 FQNEAQ (reference sequence). This CDR3 has 16 amino acids. V lost 5 bases to trimming and J lost 9 bases; unmatched junction nucleotides: 16. CDR3 in amino acids: CASSRGGDGLSGIQYF. In nucleotides, the CDR3 is TGTGCCAGCAGCCGGGGAGGGGATGGCCTAAGCGGCATTCAGTACTTC. The entire variable domain, with the rest obtained from reference TRBV7-9 and TRBJ2-4, is as follows: DTGVSQNPRHKITKRGQNVTFRCDPISEHNRLYWYRQTLGQGPEFLTYFQNEAQLEKSRLLSDRFSAERPKGSFSTLEIQRTEQGDSAMYLCASSRGGDGLSGIQYFGAGTRLSVL.